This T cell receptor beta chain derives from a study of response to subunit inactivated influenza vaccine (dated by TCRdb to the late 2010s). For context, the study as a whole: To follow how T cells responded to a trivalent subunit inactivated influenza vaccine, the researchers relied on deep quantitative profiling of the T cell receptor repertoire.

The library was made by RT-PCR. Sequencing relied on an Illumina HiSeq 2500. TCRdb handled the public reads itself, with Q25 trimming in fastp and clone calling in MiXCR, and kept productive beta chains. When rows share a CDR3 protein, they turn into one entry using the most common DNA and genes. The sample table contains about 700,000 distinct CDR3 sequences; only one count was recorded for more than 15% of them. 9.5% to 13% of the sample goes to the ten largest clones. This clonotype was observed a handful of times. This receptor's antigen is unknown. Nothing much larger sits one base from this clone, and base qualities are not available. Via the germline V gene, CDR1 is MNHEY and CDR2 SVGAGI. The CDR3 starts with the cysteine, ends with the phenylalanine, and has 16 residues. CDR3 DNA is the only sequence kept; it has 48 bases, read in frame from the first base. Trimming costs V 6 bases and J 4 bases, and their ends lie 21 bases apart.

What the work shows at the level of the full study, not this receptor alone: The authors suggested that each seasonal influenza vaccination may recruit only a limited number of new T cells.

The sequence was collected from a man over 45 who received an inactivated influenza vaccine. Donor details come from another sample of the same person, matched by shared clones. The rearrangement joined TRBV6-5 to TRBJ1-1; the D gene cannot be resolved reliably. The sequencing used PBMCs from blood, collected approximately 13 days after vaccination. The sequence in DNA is TGTGCCAGCAGCTACCTTCCGACATCCCTAGGCACTGAAGCTTTCTTT. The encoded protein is CASSYLPTSLGTEAFF.